This paragraph reports one T cell receptor (beta chain). The entry originates in a study of T cells in Graves' hyperthyroidism and ophthalmopathy. From RNA transcripts, TCR beta CDR3 regions were amplified. The HTBI primer set drove a first-round RT-PCR of the TCR CDR3. One entry per CDR3 protein results from TCRdb running MiXCR on the multiplex PCR reads. This sample yields about 400,000 distinct CDR3 sequences, of which 12% to 15% are seen a single time; about 5% belongs to the top ten. Trimming removed 3 bases from V and 1 base from J; junction bases left unmatched: 7. This CDR3 comprises 17 residues. Germline CDR1 and CDR2: LGHNA and YNFKEQ.

The rearrangement links TRBV4-2 to TRBJ1-1; TRBD1 aligns across 11 bases. The sequence derives from a woman in her late teens or twenties with Graves' hyperthyroidism. The sequencing sample was made of blood. The DNA of the CDR3 is TGTGCCAGCAGCCAGGGGCGGACAGGGGGCGCGAACACTGAAGCTTTCTTT. Residues: CASSQGRTGGANTEAFF.